Sequencing of this TCR beta chain was carried out in a study of blood T cell repertoires in COVID-19. Study-level information: PBMCs, B-cell-depleted T cells, or T cells were the source of the cDNA or gDNA that made up the material.

The V and J ends lost 1 base and 10 bases respectively, with 16 bases between them. CDR3 length equals 13 residues. Germline V gene lookup returns CDR1 GTSNPN and CDR2 SVGIG (reference sequence). The repertoire was sequenced with immunoSEQ multiplex PCR; TCRdb's copy has only in-frame clones and lacks some. The data contain 150,000 or so clones, around 88% of them singletons. Seattle-derived patients entered the study during active infection and were followed longitudinally. The receptor comes from a man aged 60 to 69 with COVID-19, enrolled during active disease. This chain joins TRBV30 and TRBJ1-1; maybe TRBD1 (6 bases). The sequenced material came from peripheral blood. The CDR3 protein is CAWSAEQGLGAFF. CDR3 in DNA: TGTGCCTGGAGTGCCGAACAGGGATTAGGAGCTTTCTTT.